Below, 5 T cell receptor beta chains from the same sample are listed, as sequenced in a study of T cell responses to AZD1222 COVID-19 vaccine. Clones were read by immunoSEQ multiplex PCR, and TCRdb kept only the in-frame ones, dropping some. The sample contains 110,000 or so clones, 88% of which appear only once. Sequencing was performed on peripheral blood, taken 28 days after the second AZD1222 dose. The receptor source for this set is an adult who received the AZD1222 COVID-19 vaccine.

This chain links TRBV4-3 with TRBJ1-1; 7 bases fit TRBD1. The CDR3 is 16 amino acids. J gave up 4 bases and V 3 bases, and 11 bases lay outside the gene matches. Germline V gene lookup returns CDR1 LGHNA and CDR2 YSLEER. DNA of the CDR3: TGCGCCAGCAGCCAGGAGCTGGACCAGGGGGGCACTGAAGCTTTCTTT. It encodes CASSQELDQGGTEAFF.

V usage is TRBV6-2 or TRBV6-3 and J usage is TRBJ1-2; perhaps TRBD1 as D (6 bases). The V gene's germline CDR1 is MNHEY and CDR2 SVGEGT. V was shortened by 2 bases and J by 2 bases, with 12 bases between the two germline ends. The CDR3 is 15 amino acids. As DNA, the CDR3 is TGTGCCAGCAGTTACGCAGGGGCCCTAAACTATGGCTACACCTTC. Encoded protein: CASSYAGALNYGYTF.

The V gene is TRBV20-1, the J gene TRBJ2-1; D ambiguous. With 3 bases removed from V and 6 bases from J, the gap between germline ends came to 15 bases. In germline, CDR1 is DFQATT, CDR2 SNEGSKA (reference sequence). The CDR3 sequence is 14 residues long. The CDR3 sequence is CSASRYDGPNEQFF. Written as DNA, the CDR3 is TGCAGTGCTAGTCGGTACGATGGTCCCAATGAGCAGTTCTTC.

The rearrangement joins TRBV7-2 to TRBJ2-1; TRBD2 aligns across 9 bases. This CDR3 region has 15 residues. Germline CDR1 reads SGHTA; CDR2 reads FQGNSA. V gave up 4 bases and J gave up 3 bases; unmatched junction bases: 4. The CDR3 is CASSSTSGYYNEQFF. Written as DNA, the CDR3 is TGTGCCAGCAGCTCGACTAGCGGCTACTACAATGAGCAGTTCTTC.

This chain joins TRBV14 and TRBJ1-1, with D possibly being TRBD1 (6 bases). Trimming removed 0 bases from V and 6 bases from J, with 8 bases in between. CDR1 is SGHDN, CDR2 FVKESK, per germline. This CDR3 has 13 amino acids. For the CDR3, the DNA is TGTGCCAGCAGCCAAGAGGGGGGGCCTGAAGCTTTCTTT. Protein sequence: CASSQEGGPEAFF.